Listed below are T cell receptor beta chains from one sample, sequenced in a study of T cell responses to AZD1222 COVID-19 vaccine. Profiled with immunoSEQ multiplex PCR; TCRdb holds only in-frame clones, not every one. The sample lists about 110,000 clones; about 82% were seen once. The sequences come from peripheral blood, collected on day 0 of AZD1222 vaccination. Every receptor here comes from an adult in good health. CDR3s leave out the opening cysteine and the closing phenylalanine or tryptophan.

J,V,CDR3
TRBJ1-3,TRBV7-2,ASSQTGRGGNTIY
TRBJ2-1,TRBV6-2/TRBV6-3,ASSSTGVTSSSYNEQF
TRBJ1-5,TRBV7-9,ASSLAGTGTSNQPQH
TRBJ2-1,TRBV18,ASSPRTSGGADNEQF
TRBJ1-5,TRBV5-1,ASSPGSLSSNQPQH
TRBJ1-1,TRBV28,ASSYEIRGAF
TRBJ1-5,TRBV20-1,SASFVNVQPQH
TRBJ1-5,TRBV5-1,ASSLGTVSNQPQH
TRBJ2-1,TRBV9,ASSAQSNNEQF
TRBJ2-3,TRBV27,ASSLWVGGTDTQY
TRBJ2-7,TRBV7-2,ASSYRTGGPEQY
TRBJ1-1,TRBV4-1,ASSRGRGGTEAF
TRBJ1-1,TRBV20-1,SASGRSNTEAF
TRBJ1-5,TRBV4-1,ASSPQGGLTGDHQPQH
TRBJ1-2,TRBV19,ASEPNGQFNYGYT
TRBJ2-7,TRBV9,ASSVGLAGNSYEQY
TRBJ2-7,TRBV29-1,SVVAGQSSYEQY
TRBJ2-7,TRBV5-1,ASSSGTGAYEQY
TRBJ2-3,TRBV10-1,ATRMGSTDTQY
TRBJ2-3,TRBV5-1,ASSLDPAGSTDTQY
TRBJ1-3,TRBV21-1,ASSKVRLSTLPTYFSGNTIY
TRBJ1-2,TRBV9,ASSPDFVFGYT
TRBJ2-4,TRBV24-1,ATSEAGAGAKNIQY
TRBJ1-3,TRBV9,ASSPDRANSGNTIY
TRBJ2-3,TRBV10-1,ASSDYREEDTQY
TRBJ1-5,TRBV4-1,ASSQVLGGLSQPQH
TRBJ1-3,TRBV11-2,ASSGTSNSGNTIY
TRBJ1-5,TRBV3-1/TRBV3-2,ASSQRQSDQPQH
TRBJ1-2,TRBV4-1,ASSQPTEANYGYT
TRBJ1-5,TRBV5-4,ASSLGQGRRSNQPQH
TRBJ1-3,TRBV5-8,ASSLVLQGNNGNTIY
TRBJ1-5,TRBV15,ATSRQGGQPQH
TRBJ2-1,TRBV28,ASRRTSGEQF
TRBJ1-6,TRBV6-1,ASSDIGAENSPLH
TRBJ1-6,TRBV12-3/TRBV12-4,ASSSREALH
TRBJ1-4,TRBV9,ASSVGDGRDEKLF
TRBJ2-7,TRBV27,ASSWQGGPRLYEQY
TRBJ1-5,TRBV6-5,ASLSSNQPQH
TRBJ2-1,TRBV2,ASSTPPRYNEQF
TRBJ2-5,TRBV5-1,ASSGPWGPETQY
TRBJ2-2,TRBV7-2,ASSLGRLTGELF
TRBJ1-4,TRBV5-1,ASSPELGTGSFATNEKLF
TRBJ1-3,TRBV4-1,ASSMGPDRNTIY
TRBJ2-5,TRBV10-3,AISDQRGAQETQY
TRBJ2-3,TRBV29-1,SVDSPTGGSDTQY
TRBJ2-2,TRBV19,ASSTAIGELF
TRBJ1-6,TRBV14,ASSQDRTTTSYNSPLH
TRBJ1-2,TRBV7-2,ASSHRTSRRT
TRBJ1-6,TRBV10-2,ASSESDRENSPLH
TRBJ1-5,TRBV30,AWSGDLRRQPQH
TRBJ1-1,TRBV28,ASSSPGNTEAF
TRBJ2-2,TRBV27,ASSSPGTQQNTGELF